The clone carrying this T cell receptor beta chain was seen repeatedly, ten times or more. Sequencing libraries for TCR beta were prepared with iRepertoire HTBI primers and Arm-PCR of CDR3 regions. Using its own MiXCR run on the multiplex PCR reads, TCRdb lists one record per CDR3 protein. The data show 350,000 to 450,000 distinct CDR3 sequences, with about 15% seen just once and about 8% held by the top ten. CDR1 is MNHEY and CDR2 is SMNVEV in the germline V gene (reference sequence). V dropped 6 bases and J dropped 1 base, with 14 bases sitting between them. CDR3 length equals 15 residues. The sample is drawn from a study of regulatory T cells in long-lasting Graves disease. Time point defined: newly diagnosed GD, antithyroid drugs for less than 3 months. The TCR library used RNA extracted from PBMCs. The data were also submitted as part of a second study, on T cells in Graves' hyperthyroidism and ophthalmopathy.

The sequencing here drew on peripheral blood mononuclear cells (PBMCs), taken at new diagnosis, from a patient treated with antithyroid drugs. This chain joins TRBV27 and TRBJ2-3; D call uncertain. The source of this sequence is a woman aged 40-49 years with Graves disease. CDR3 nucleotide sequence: TGTGCCAGCAGATCGATGTGGCAGGGCACAGATACGCAGTATTTT. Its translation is CASRSMWQGTDTQYF.